Included here is one T cell receptor (beta chain) sequence, with context. Its antigen remains unidentified. This sample is part of a study of OX40 agonist ivuxolimab in advanced cancers. Findings of the study overall: Mean expanded clone counts were higher in CD8+ than CD4+ T cells. Both blood CD4+ and CD8+ T cells showed clonal growth by week 6 at 0.1 to 3.0 mg/kg.

The CDR3 is 16 amino acids. Germline assignment: CDR1 MNHNY and CDR2 SVGAGI (reference sequence). The germline V and J ends were trimmed by 5 bases and 8 bases, with 22 bases remaining between them. The assay was immunoSEQ multiplex PCR, and TCRdb's table has in-frame clones only and misses some. The table records some 50,000 clones, 70% to 90% of them present only once. V usage is TRBV6-6 and J usage is TRBJ2-1; a possible D gene is TRBD1 (6 bases). The material was CD4+ or CD8+ T cells sorted from blood, obtained in a trial of the OX40 agonist ivuxolimab. This receptor was obtained from an adult with an advanced solid tumor such as melanoma, head and neck, liver or kidney cancer. Here the CDR3 reads CASSTQGRGIHDEQFF. CDR3 DNA: TGTGCCAGCAGTACCCAGGGCAGGGGTATACACGATGAGCAGTTCTTC.